One and the same sample provided the 11 T cell receptor beta chains below, sequenced in a study of T-cell reconstitution after alpha-beta-depleted transplantation in children. The library targeted TCRbeta and was prepared with unique molecular identifiers. In TCRdb, the PCR reads were re-called with MiXCR into one record per CDR3 protein. The profile covers about 240,000 distinct CDR3 sequences, with around 11% appearing a single time and 2% to 3% taken by the ten largest. The specimen comprised PBMCs from the stem cell graft donor, sampled from the stem cell graft. Source of these receptors: a human donor who donated a stem cell graft to a child with acute lymphoblastic leukemia.

This clonotype was detected many times. The chain recombines TRBV6-2 or TRBV6-3 with TRBJ2-6; 8 bases agree with TRBD1. This CDR3 comprises 17 residues. The germline gives CDR1 MNHEY, CDR2 SVGEGT. Trimming took 5 bases from V and 0 from J; bases not matched to a gene: 6. DNA for the CDR3: TGTGCCAGCAGTCCCGGACAGGGAGACTCTGGGGCCAACGTCCTGACTTTC. Amino acid sequence: CASSPGQGDSGANVLTF.

This clonotype appeared a few times. V usage is TRBV20-1 and J usage is TRBJ1-6; 8 nucleotides line up with TRBD1. The CDR3 consists of 15 residues. The junction had 12 bases not matched to a gene; V was cut back by 5 bases and J by 9 bases. CDR1 is DFQATT, CDR2 SNEGSKA, per germline (reference sequence). The CDR3 protein is CSAQIRGQEVSPLHF. The CDR3, as DNA: TGCAGTGCTCAAATACGGGGACAGGAAGTTTCACCCCTCCACTTT.

This clonotype appeared many times. This chain connects TRBV3-1 to TRBJ2-7; unclear D gene. The germline gives CDR1 LGHDT, CDR2 YNNKEL (reference sequence). V was shortened by 4 bases and J by 5 bases, with 9 bases between the two germline ends. This CDR3 comprises 12 residues. CDR3 in amino acids: CASSPAADEQYF. The CDR3 coding sequence is TGTGCCAGCAGCCCCGCGGCGGACGAGCAGTACTTC.

This clonotype was observed at least ten times. The chain links TRBV4-2 to TRBJ2-1; 8 bases fit TRBD2. Germline lookup yields CDR1 LGHNA and CDR2 YNFKEQ. The CDR3 sequence is 17 residues long. The V and J ends lost 2 bases and 2 bases, in that order; junction bases with no gene match: 8. The CDR3 coding sequence is TGTGCCAGCAGCCAACCTAGGGGTAGCGGGGCCTACAATGAGCAGTTCTTC. This sequence encodes CASSQPRGSGAYNEQFF.

This clonotype was picked up many times. The gene calls are TRBV12-3 or TRBV12-4 and TRBJ1-1; D is undetermined. This CDR3 is 12 amino acids long. With 5 bases removed from V and 5 bases from J, the gap between germline ends came to 9 bases. CDR3 nucleotide sequence: TGTGCCAGCAGTATCCAAGGGACTGAAGCTTTCTTT. The encoded protein is CASSIQGTEAFF.

The sample holds many counts of this clonotype. V is TRBV27 and J is TRBJ1-2; no reliable D call. Trimming shortened V by 6 bases and J by 3 bases, and 11 bases separated the two germline ends. Germline loops: CDR1 MNHEY, CDR2 SMNVEV (reference sequence). This CDR3 comprises 13 residues. The CDR3 sequence is CASSAGPHYGYTF. DNA of the CDR3: TGTGCCAGCAGCGCCGGGCCTCACTATGGCTACACCTTC.

This clonotype was picked up many times. The chain joins TRBV3-1 to TRBJ1-1; D is unresolved. Trimming took off 4 bases at V and 6 bases at J, with 12 bases between the two ends. This CDR3 contains 13 residues. Germline CDR1 is LGHDT and CDR2 is YNNKEL (reference sequence). CDR3 nucleotide sequence: TGTGCCAGCAGCCCTACAGTGACCTCTGAAGCTTTCTTT. It is translated as CASSPTVTSEAFF.

This clonotype was found many times. The chain links TRBV28 to TRBJ2-6; maybe TRBD1 (5 bases). This CDR3 contains 17 residues. The germline V gene encodes CDR1 MDHEN and CDR2 SYDVKM. Deletions cut 6 bases from V and 1 base from J, with 16 bases between. The CDR3 bases are TGTGCCAGCAGCCGGGCAGGGTTTTTGTCTGGGGCCAACGTCCTGACTTTC. This codes for CASSRAGFLSGANVLTF.

This clonotype was detected ten times or more. V and J are TRBV5-1 and TRBJ2-3; tentatively, D is TRBD1 (5 bases). Trimming pared 3 bases from V and 5 bases from J, leaving 7 bases between. Germline V lookup: CDR1 SGHRS, CDR2 YFSETQ. The CDR3 runs 12 residues. CDR3 region: CASSSGIDTQYF. The CDR3 DNA reads TGCGCCAGCAGCTCAGGGATAGATACGCAGTATTTT.

At least ten counts were recorded for this clonotype. The CDR3 DNA follows: TGTGCCACCACTCGACGGGGGAACACTGAAGCTTTCTTT. Amino acids: CATTRRGNTEAFF. This rearrangement joins TRBV15 to TRBJ1-1; D not resolved. The germline V gene has CDR1 LNHNV and CDR2 YYDKDF (reference sequence). V was clipped by 7 bases and J by 1 base, with 10 bases between them. There are 13 residues in the CDR3.

This clonotype was observed once. The CDR3 reads CATCKDRDRGFQETQYF. Here the CDR3 DNA reads TGTGCCACCTGCAAAGATCGGGACAGGGGCTTCCAAGAGACCCAGTACTTC. The chain links TRBV3-1 to TRBJ2-5; 10 positions agree with TRBD1. Per germline, CDR1 LGHDT and CDR2 YNNKEL (reference sequence). There are 17 residues in the CDR3. J lost 1 base, V lost 10 bases, and 15 bases had no gene match.